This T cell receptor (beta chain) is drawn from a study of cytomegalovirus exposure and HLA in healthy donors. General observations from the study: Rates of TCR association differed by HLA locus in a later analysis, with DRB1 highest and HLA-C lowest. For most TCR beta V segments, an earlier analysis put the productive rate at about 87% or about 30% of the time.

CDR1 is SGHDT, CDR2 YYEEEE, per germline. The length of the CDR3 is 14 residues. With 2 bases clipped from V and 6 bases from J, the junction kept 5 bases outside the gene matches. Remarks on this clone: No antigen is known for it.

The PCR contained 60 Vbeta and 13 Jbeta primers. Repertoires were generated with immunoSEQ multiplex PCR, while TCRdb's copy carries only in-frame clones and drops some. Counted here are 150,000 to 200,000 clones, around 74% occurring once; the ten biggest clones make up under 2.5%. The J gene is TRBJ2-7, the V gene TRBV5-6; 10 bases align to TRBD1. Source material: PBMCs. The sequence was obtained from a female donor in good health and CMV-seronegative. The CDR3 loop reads CASSFGTGDLEQYF. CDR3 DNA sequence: TGTGCCAGCAGCTTCGGGACAGGGGATCTCGAGCAGTACTTC.